Below, 25 T cell receptor beta chains from the same sample are listed, as sequenced in a study of human T cells and chemical hapten exposure. This sample's time point: pre-sensitization, week 0. Treatment reported: therapeutic diphenylcyclopropenone sensitization with weekly scalp DPC. MiXCR, run by TCRdb on the RACE reads, gives a single entry per CDR3 protein. Here the sample spans 380,000 or so distinct CDR3 sequences, roughly 6% being singletons. Sample: whole blood, taken in connection with sensitization to the hapten diphenylcyclopropenone (DPC). Source of these receptors: a woman aged 18-29 years with alopecia areata. Some clones in this sample may be carry-over from other donors' samples.

This clonotype appeared many times. This rearrangement joins TRBV7-2 to TRBJ1-5, with 9 bases identical to TRBD1. Looked up from germline, CDR1 is SGHTA and CDR2 is FQGNSA. Trimming took 1 base from V and 8 from J; bases not matched to a gene: 3. The CDR3 totals 14 residues. The CDR3 DNA reads as TGTGCCAGCAGCTTAGGGACAGGGGACAAGCCCCAGCATTTT. Protein sequence: CASSLGTGDKPQHF. Full variable domain (missing parts from reference TRBV7-2 and TRBJ1-5): GAGVSQSPSNKVTEKGKDVELRCDPISGHTALYWYRQSLGQGLEFLIYFQGNSAPDKSGLPSDRFSAERTGGSVSTLTIQRTQQEDSAVYLCASSLGTGDKPQHFGDGTRLSIL.

This clonotype was seen more than once but under ten times. This rearrangement joins TRBV7-2 to TRBJ2-1, with 14 positions matching TRBD2. The trim removed 5 bases at V and 10 bases at J, leaving 7 bases unmatched. The CDR3 totals 15 residues. CDR1 SGHTA and CDR2 FQGNSA come from the germline V gene. CDR3 in DNA: TGTGCCAGCAGCCTCGGACTAGCGGGGGGCTCCGAGCAGTTCTTC. It specifies CASSLGLAGGSEQFF.

As concerns this clonotype: Lacking the conserved final phenylalanine or tryptophan, this CDR3 likely reflects a read error. The chain joins TRBV29-1 to TRBJ2-3, with D tentatively TRBD2 (7 bases). The CDR3 is 13 residues long. Between the trimmed V and J ends, which lost 4 bases and 4 bases, there was a span of 12 bases. CDR1 and CDR2 (germline): SQVTM, ANQGSEA. In DNA, the CDR3 is TGCAGCGTTGCGGGGGGCAGTTCAGATACGCAGTATTCT. Residues: CSVAGGSSDTQYS.

The chain links TRBV4-1 to TRBJ2-3, with 9 nucleotides matching TRBD2. The CDR3 is made up of 18 amino acids. J was trimmed by 9 bases and V by 2 bases; bases with no gene match: 18. Per germline, CDR1 MGHRA and CDR2 YSYEKL. CDR3 sequence (DNA): TGCGCCAGCAGCCAACGGCCCTTTGTACTAGCGGGTTTTGGGACGCAGTATTTT. Its translation is CASSQRPFVLAGFGTQYF.

The chain is built from TRBV2 and TRBJ1-6; D is unresolved. Germline V gene lookup returns CDR1 SNHLY and CDR2 FYNNEI. This CDR3 region has 13 residues. V shed 2 bases and J shed 10 bases, with 9 bases lying between them. The CDR3 here is CASSEYNYSPLHF. CDR3 DNA: TGTGCCAGCAGTGAATATAACTACTCACCCCTCCACTTT. Together with reference TRBV2 and TRBJ1-6, the CDR3 gives the full variable domain: EPEVTQTPSHQVTQMGQEVILRCVPISNHLYFYWYRQILGQKVEFLVSFYNNEISEKSEIFDDQFSVERPDGSNFTLKIRSTKLEDSAMYFCASSEYNYSPLHFGNGTRLTVT.

This clonotype was observed many times. The rearrangement links TRBV5-1 to TRBJ2-7; D is tentatively TRBD1 or TRBD2 (5 bases each). CDR1 is SGHRS, CDR2 YFSETQ, per germline. CDR3 length: 15 residues. Trimming took 4 bases from V and 3 from J, leaving 17 bases between them. The CDR3, as DNA: TGCGCCAGCAGCGTTACGGGACCCTGGGACTACGAGCAGTACTTC. This gives the protein CASSVTGPWDYEQYF.

By share, this clonotype ranks as medium-sized. J is TRBJ2-2 and V is TRBV6-5, with 8 bases identical to TRBD1. CDR3 length: 14 residues. V shed 4 bases, J shed 4 bases, and the junction held 2 bases outside the gene matches. CDR1 and CDR2 from the germline V gene are MNHEY and SVGAGI. The CDR3 here is CASSFDRGTGELFF. The CDR3 bases are TGTGCCAGCAGTTTCGACAGGGGCACCGGGGAGCTGTTTTTT.

This clonotype was seen ten or more times. The chain carries TRBV27 and TRBJ1-5, with D perhaps matching TRBD1 (6 bases). This CDR3 is 15 amino acids long. The V and J ends lost 2 bases and 4 bases respectively, with 12 bases between them. Germline V gene sequence: CDR1 MNHEY, CDR2 SMNVEV (reference sequence). CDR3 DNA sequence: TGTGCCAGCAGTTTACACAGGGTTGGAAATCAGCCCCAGCATTTT. Amino acid sequence: CASSLHRVGNQPQHF.

This clonotype was recorded a few times. The rearrangement links TRBV2 to TRBJ2-3; TRBD1 aligns across 7 bases. The J segment lost 4 bases and the V segment lost 4 bases, leaving 2 bases of the junction unmatched. This CDR3 contains 13 residues. The germline CDR1 and CDR2 sequences are SNHLY and FYNNEI. CDR3 in DNA: TGTGCCAGCAGTGGCCAGGGGGCAGATACGCAGTATTTT. Amino acids: CASSGQGADTQYF.

This clonotype has more than one count but fewer than ten. This rearrangement joins TRBV27 to TRBJ1-6; D call uncertain. This CDR3 has 14 amino acids. CDR1 MNHEY and CDR2 SMNVEV come from the germline V gene (reference sequence). Trimming removed 2 bases from V and 7 bases from J, with 9 bases in between. In DNA, the CDR3 is TGTGCCAGCAGTTTAAATATGAGCAATTCACCCCTCCACTTT. It yields the protein CASSLNMSNSPLHF.

The chain combines TRBV7-2 with TRBJ2-7; 9 nucleotides line up with TRBD1. V dropped 3 bases and J dropped 3; count of bases not matched to a gene: 6. Germline V gene lookup returns CDR1 SGHTA and CDR2 FQGNSA. The CDR3 covers 15 residues. The CDR3 DNA sequence: TGTGCCAGCAGCTTCGGGACAGGGCCACGCTACGAGCAGTACTTC. Translated: CASSFGTGPRYEQYF.

The gene calls are TRBV18 and TRBJ1-5; D may be TRBD1 (6 bases). V lost 6 bases, J lost 0 bases, and 12 bases lay in between. Per the germline V gene, CDR1 is KGHSH and CDR2 is LQKENI. CDR3 size: 15 residues. The CDR3 loop reads CASSPTGVSNQPQHF. The CDR3 DNA reads as TGTGCCAGCTCCCCGACAGGCGTTAGCAATCAGCCCCAGCATTTT.

This clonotype was detected only once. A much larger clone is a single base away; this may be a read error. The chain links TRBV24-1 to TRBJ2-3, with no clear D. Trimming shortened V by 7 bases and J by 4 bases, and 11 bases separated the two germline ends. The CDR3 has 13 amino acids. From germline, CDR1 is KGHDR and CDR2 SFDVKD. The CDR3 sequence: CATRGGASDTQYF. CDR3 in DNA: TGTGCCACCAGAGGTGGAGCCTCAGATACGCAGTATTTT.

This clonotype was seen more than once but under ten times. The rearrangement links TRBV7-3 to TRBJ1-1, with unresolved D. The CDR3 totals 13 residues. Germline values: CDR1 SGHTA, CDR2 FQGTGA. The V end lost 3 bases, the J end lost 4 bases, and 9 bases lay between the germline ends. The CDR3 sequence: CASSLNAATEAFF. CDR3 DNA sequence: TGTGCCAGCAGCTTGAACGCAGCCACTGAAGCTTTCTTT.

This clonotype was seen repeatedly, ten times or more. The gene calls are TRBV7-2 and TRBJ2-1; 10 nucleotides line up with TRBD1. This CDR3 comprises 15 residues. V shed 2 bases, J shed 7 bases, and the junction held 5 bases outside the gene matches. Germline V lookup: CDR1 SGHTA, CDR2 FQGNSA. CDR3 in amino acids: CASSLWDRGVNEQFF. As DNA, the CDR3 is TGTGCCAGCAGCTTATGGGACAGGGGAGTTAATGAGCAGTTCTTC.

This clonotype was counted many times. The gene calls are TRBV29-1 and TRBJ1-2; TRBD1 might be the D (5 bases). This CDR3 region has 12 residues. Germline values: CDR1 SQVTM, CDR2 ANQGSEA. V was shortened by 8 bases and J by 3 bases, with 13 bases between the two germline ends. The CDR3 region has the DNA TGCAGCTTATCGAGGGGTGACTATGGCTACACCTTC. Translation gives CSLSRGDYGYTF.

This clonotype has just a few counts. The V and J genes are TRBV6-5 and TRBJ1-1, with D perhaps matching TRBD1 (6 bases). CDR1 is MNHEY, CDR2 SVGAGI, per germline. This CDR3 contains 14 residues. Trimming pared 2 bases from V and 3 bases from J, leaving 10 bases between. The CDR3 reads CASSYVRGYTEAFF. CDR3 coding DNA: TGTGCCAGCAGTTACGTCAGGGGATACACTGAAGCTTTCTTT.

This clonotype was detected ten times or more. The chain recombines TRBV11-2 with TRBJ1-1; weak D call: TRBD1 (6 bases). The CDR3 runs to 13 residues. Germline V CDR1 and CDR2: SGHAT, FQNNGV. V was shortened by 3 bases and J by 11 bases, with 16 bases between the two germline ends. The CDR3 loop is CASSFSQGKEAFF. DNA for the CDR3: TGTGCCAGCAGCTTTTCGCAGGGGAAAGAGGCTTTCTTT.

The CDR3 bases are TGTGCCAGCAGTGAATCGGAGACTAGCGGGGGTGAGACCCAGTACTTC. It translates to CASSESETSGGETQYF. This chain links TRBV25-1 with TRBJ2-5; the match to TRBD2 covers 12 bases. CDR1 is MGHDK and CDR2 is SYGVNS in the germline V gene. Germline trimming cut 1 base from V and 5 bases from J; bases unmatched to any gene: 5. This CDR3 spans 16 amino acids.

In this sample, this clonotype turned up a few times. The chain has TRBV13 and TRBJ1-3, with 10 positions matching TRBD1. The CDR3 length is 15 residues. Germline CDR1 reads PRHDT; CDR2 reads FYEKMQ (reference sequence). The J segment lost 6 bases and the V segment lost 5 bases, leaving 7 bases of the junction unmatched. The CDR3 nucleotides read TGTGCCAGCAGCAGAGACAGGGGGCTTGCAAACACCATATATTTT. Protein: CASSRDRGLANTIYF.

This clonotype came up a few times. The rearrangement uses TRBV6-2 or TRBV6-3 and TRBJ1-5; 7 nucleotides match TRBD1. V shed 8 bases and J 1 base; nucleotides not matched to a gene: 5. Germline V gives CDR1 MNHEY, CDR2 SVGEGT. The CDR3 extends over 14 amino acids. As DNA, the CDR3 is TGTGCCAGCCTTGACAGGGACAGCAATCAGCCCCAGCATTTT. It is translated as CASLDRDSNQPQHF.

Many counts were recorded for this clonotype. The V call is TRBV12-3 or TRBV12-4, the J call TRBJ1-2; the match to TRBD1 covers 7 bases. V gave up 11 bases and J gave up 6 bases; unmatched junction bases: 12. This CDR3 spans 13 amino acids. The chain's CDR3 is CASHFKGADGYTF. As DNA, the CDR3 is TGTGCCTCCCATTTCAAGGGGGCGGATGGCTACACCTTC.

This chain links TRBV18 with TRBJ2-6, with unresolved D. V was trimmed by 6 bases and J by 1 base, leaving 10 bases between them. Germline values: CDR1 KGHSH, CDR2 LQKENI. The CDR3 has 15 amino acids. The CDR3, as DNA: TGTGCCAGCTCCCTCACCCAGTCTGGGGCCAACGTCCTGACTTTC. It specifies CASSLTQSGANVLTF. The variable domain in full, with the rest retrieved from reference TRBV18 and TRBJ2-6, is NAGVMQNPRHLVRRRGQEARLRCSPMKGHSHVYWYRQLPEEGLKFMVYLQKENIIDESGMPKERFSAEFPKEGPSILRIQQVVRGDSAAYFCASSLTQSGANVLTFGAGSRLTVL.

The table lists this clonotype with many counts. J is TRBJ1-2 and V is TRBV7-8; weak D call: TRBD1 (5 bases). Looked up from germline, CDR1 is SGHVS and CDR2 is FQNEAQ. Trimming took 2 bases from V and 6 from J, leaving 10 bases between them. CDR3 length: 13 amino acids. The chain's CDR3 is CASSLFGRDGYTF. The DNA for the CDR3 is TGTGCCAGCAGCTTATTTGGCAGGGATGGCTACACCTTC. The full variable domain, completed using reference TRBV7-8 and TRBJ1-2, is GAGVSQSPRYKVAKRGQDVALRCDPISGHVSLFWYQQALGQGPEFLTYFQNEAQLDKSGLPSDRFFAERPEGSVSTLKIQRTQQEDSAVYLCASSLFGRDGYTFGSGTRLTVV.

This clonotype was recorded a few times. V and J are TRBV7-2 and TRBJ2-1; D might be TRBD1 (8 bases). Trimming shortened V by 5 bases and J by 4 bases, and 18 bases separated the two germline ends. Germline V gives CDR1 SGHTA, CDR2 FQGNSA. This CDR3 has 16 residues. The CDR3 region is CASSLRGRGRYNEQFF. DNA of the CDR3: TGTGCCAGCAGCCTCAGGGGGCGGGGGCGATACAATGAGCAGTTCTTC.